This T cell receptor beta chain derives from a study of blood T cell repertoires in COVID-19. Study summary: Sites in the United States, Italy and Spain provided acute and convalescent COVID-19 samples. T cells, B-cell-depleted T cells, or PBMCs supplied cDNA or gDNA.

CDR3 size: 15 residues. Germline-derived CDR1 and CDR2 are SGHRS and YFSETQ. The junction had 4 bases not matched to a gene; V was cut back by 3 bases and J by 1 base. Per the authors' pipeline: Cell counts per sample came from amplifying reference gene primers. The method was immunoSEQ multiplex PCR; TCRdb's version includes in-frame clones alone and lacks a portion of them. V, J and clone size are those of that table, while D and trimming were read from the DNA. The top ten hold roughly 10% of the sample, which has around 140,000 clones, roughly nine tenths seen once. Enrolled during active infection, Seattle patients were then followed longitudinally. This clone was detected only once.

The source of this sequence is an older woman with COVID-19, enrolled during active disease. Sequenced input: peripheral blood. This rearrangement joins TRBV5-1 to TRBJ2-1, with 7 bases fitting TRBD1. The CDR3 loop reads CASSSEGASYNEQFF. The CDR3 DNA is TGCGCCAGCAGCTCCGAGGGGGCGTCCTACAATGAGCAGTTCTTC.